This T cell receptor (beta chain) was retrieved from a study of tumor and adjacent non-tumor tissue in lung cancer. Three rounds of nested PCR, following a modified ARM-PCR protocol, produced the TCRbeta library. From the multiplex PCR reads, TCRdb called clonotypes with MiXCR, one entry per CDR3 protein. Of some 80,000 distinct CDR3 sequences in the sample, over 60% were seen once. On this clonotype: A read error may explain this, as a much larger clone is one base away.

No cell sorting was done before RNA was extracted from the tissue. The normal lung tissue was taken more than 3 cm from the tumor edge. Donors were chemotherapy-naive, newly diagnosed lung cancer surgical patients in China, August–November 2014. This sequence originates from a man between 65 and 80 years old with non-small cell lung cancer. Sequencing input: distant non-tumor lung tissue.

The CDR3 region is CSSSPPTGTLGYTF. CDR3 in DNA: TGTTCCAGCTCACCACCAACCGGGACGCTTGGCTACACCTTC. The chain couples TRBV18 to TRBJ1-2, with a weak D call TRBD1 (5 bases). This CDR3 comprises 14 residues. The germline V gene has CDR1 KGHSH and CDR2 LQKENI.